The subject of this entry is one TCR beta chain. This specimen belongs to a study of T cell repertoires in cytomegalovirus infection. Germline lookup yields CDR1 SQVTM and CDR2 ANQGSEA. V was trimmed by 4 bases and J by 0 bases, leaving 3 bases between them. This CDR3 spans 11 amino acids. TCRdb re-analysed the reads in MiXCR, keeping a single row per CDR3 protein. The sample carries approximately 290,000 distinct CDR3 sequences, roughly 24% recorded once. This clonotype originated in a human donor in good health (CMV status not recorded). Some clones in this sample may be carry-over from other donors' samples. The specimen was PBMCs. This sequence joins TRBV29-1 and TRBJ1-1; D remains ambiguous. CDR3 in amino acids: CSVGLNTEAFF. DNA for the CDR3: TGCAGCGTTGGACTGAACACTGAAGCTTTCTTT.